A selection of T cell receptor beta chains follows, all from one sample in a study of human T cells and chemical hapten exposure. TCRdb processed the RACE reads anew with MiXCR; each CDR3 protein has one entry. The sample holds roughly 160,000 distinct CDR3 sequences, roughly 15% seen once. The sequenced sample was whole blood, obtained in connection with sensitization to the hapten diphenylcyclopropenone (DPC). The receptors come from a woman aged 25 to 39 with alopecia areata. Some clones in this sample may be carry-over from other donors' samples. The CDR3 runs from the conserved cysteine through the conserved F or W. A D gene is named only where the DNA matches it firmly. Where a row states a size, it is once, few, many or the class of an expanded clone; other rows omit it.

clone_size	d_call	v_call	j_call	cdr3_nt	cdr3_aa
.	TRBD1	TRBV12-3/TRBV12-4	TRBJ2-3	TGTGCCAGCAGTAAGGACAGGGAATCAGATACGCAGTATTTT	CASSKDRESDTQYF
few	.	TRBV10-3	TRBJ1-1	TGTGCCATCAGTGAACGGGGGGTAATGAACACTGAAGCTTTCTTT	CAISERGVMNTEAFF
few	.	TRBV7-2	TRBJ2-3	TGTGCCAGCAGCTTTACCAGACAGTCTTCGGATACGCAGTATTTT	CASSFTRQSSDTQYF
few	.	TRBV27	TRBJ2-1	TGTGCCAGCAGTTTTCGAGACAATGAGCAGTTCTTC	CASSFRDNEQFF
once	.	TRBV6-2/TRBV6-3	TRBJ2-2	TGTGCCAGCAGTTACGTTTTGGCAGGGGTACCGGGCACCGGGGAGCTGTTTTTT	CASSYVLAGVPGTGELFF
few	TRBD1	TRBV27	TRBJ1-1	TGTGCCAGCAGTTTCATCAGGGGGATTGAAGCTTTCTTT	CASSFIRGIEAFF
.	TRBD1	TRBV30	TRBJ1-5	TGTGCCTGGAGTGTGGGACAGGGGGGACAGCCCCAGCATTTT	CAWSVGQGGQPQHF
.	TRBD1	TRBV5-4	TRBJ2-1	TGTGCCAGCAGCCCAGGGACAGGGAATGAGCAGTTCTTC	CASSPGTGNEQFF
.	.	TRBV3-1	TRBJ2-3	TGTGCCAGCAGCCAAGGCAGACACACAGATACGCAGTATTTT	CASSQGRHTDTQYF
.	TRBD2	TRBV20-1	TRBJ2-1	TGCAGTGCTAGAGATCTGTTAAGCGGGAGGATCTATGAGCAGTTCTTC	CSARDLLSGRIYEQFF
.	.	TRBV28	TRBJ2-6	TGTGCCAGCAGTTTACCCGAAGGGAAGTCTGGGGCCAACGTCCTGACTTTC	CASSLPEGKSGANVLTF
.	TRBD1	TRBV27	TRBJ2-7	TGTGCCAGCGGCCCAGGGGGTGTATTCCACGAGCAGTACTTC	CASGPGGVFHEQYF
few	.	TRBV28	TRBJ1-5	TGTGCCAGCAGGATAGGGGTTACTAATCAGCCCCAGCATTTT	CASRIGVTNQPQHF
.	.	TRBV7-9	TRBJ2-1	TGTGCCAGTCCAGGGCCTCTATCGTACAATGAGCAGTTCTTC	CASPGPLSYNEQFF
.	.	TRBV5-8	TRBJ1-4	TGTGCCAGCAGCTCCGGTAGGGCGTTGAATTACGAAAAACTGTTTTTT	CASSSGRALNYEKLFF
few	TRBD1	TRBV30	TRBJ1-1	TGTGCCTGGAGTGTACGACAGGGGGCCACTGAAGCTTTCTTT	CAWSVRQGATEAFF
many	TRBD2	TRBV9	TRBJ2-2	TGTGCCAGCAGCGTAGTTCCTAGCGGGAGTTTTTCCACCGGGGAGCTGTTTTTT	CASSVVPSGSFSTGELFF
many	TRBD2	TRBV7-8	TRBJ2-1	TGTGCCAGCAGCTTGGCGGGCGGGAGTGTCTTTGAGCAGTTCTTC	CASSLAGGSVFEQFF
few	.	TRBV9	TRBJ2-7	TGTGCCAGCAGTGCCAGTCCCTCCTACGAGCAGTACTTC	CASSASPSYEQYF
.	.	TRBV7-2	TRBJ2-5	TGTGCCAGCAGCTTAGTCAGAGAAGAGACCCAGTACTTC	CASSLVREETQYF
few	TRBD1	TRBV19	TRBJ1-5	TGTGCCACCCAAACCACGGGACAGGCATATCAGCCCCAGCATTTT	CATQTTGQAYQPQHF
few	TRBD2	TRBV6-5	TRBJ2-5	TGTGCCAGCAGTAATCATCGAGCGGGGGCTAAAGAGACCCAGTACTTC	CASSNHRAGAKETQYF
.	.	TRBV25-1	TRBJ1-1	TGTGCCAGTACAACAGCGTCTGGAGCTGAAGCTTTCTTT	CASTTASGAEAFF
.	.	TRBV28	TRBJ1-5	TGTGCCAGCAGCGGAGGTGCAGCGTCCCGTCAGCCCCAGCATTTT	CASSGGAASRQPQHF
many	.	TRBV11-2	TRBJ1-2	TGTGCCAGCAGCTTGGACAGCACTAACTATGGCTACACCTTC	CASSLDSTNYGYTF
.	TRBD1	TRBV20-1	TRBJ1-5	TGCAGTGCTCTAGATCCGACAGGGGATCAGCCCCAGCATTTT	CSALDPTGDQPQHF
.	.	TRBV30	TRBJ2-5	TGTGCCTGGAGTGTCCAAGAGACCCAGTACTTC	CAWSVQETQYF
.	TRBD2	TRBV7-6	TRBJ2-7	TGTGCCAGCAGCCCAGAGCCCCTAGCGGGAGGAATCGACGAGCAGTACTTC	CASSPEPLAGGIDEQYF
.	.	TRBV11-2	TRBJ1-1	TGTGCCAGCAGCTTAGTTGGAGGGAACACTGAAGCTTTCTTT	CASSLVGGNTEAFF
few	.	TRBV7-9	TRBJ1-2	TGTGCCAGCAGCCCCAGAGGAGATCCTAACTATGGCTACACCTTC	CASSPRGDPNYGYTF
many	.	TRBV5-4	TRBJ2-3	TGTGCCAGCAGCAAGACACAGTTTTTTAGCACAGATACGCAGTATTTT	CASSKTQFFSTDTQYF
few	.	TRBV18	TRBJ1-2	TGTGCCAGCTCACCTCCTATCCGGGACCGAAATAACTATGGCTACACCTTC	CASSPPIRDRNNYGYTF
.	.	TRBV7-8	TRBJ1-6	TGTGCCAGCAGCTTATCGACGGCGGGGGATCCCCTCCACTTT	CASSLSTAGDPLHF
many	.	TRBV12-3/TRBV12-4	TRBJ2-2	TGTGCCAGCAGAAGACAGGAATCGGGCACCGGGGAGCTGTTTTTT	CASRRQESGTGELFF
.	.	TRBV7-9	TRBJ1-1	TGTGCCAGCAGCTTAGTCCAGGGGCAGGAGACTGAAGCTTTCTTT	CASSLVQGQETEAFF
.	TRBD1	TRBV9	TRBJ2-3	TGTGCCAGCAGCGGGGACAGGGGGCGGGATACGCAGTATTTT	CASSGDRGRDTQYF
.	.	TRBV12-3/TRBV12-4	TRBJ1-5	TGTGCCAGCAGTTTACGGGGTAGCACGGAACAGCCCCAGCATTTT	CASSLRGSTEQPQHF
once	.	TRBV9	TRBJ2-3	TGTGCCAGCAGCGTAGGTCCAGCGGAGAACACAGATACGCAGTATTTT	CASSVGPAENTDTQYF
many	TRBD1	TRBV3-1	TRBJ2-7	TGTGCCAGCAGCCACAAAAACAGGGGTTCCTACGAGCAGTACTTC	CASSHKNRGSYEQYF
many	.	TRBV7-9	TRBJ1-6	TGTGCCAGCAGCTTTGGCCGGGGAGGGAGTAATTCACCCCTCCACTTT	CASSFGRGGSNSPLHF
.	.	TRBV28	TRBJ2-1	TGTGCCAGCAGTACCACTCGGTTCGGGCAGTTCTCCTACAATGAGCAGTTCTTC	CASSTTRFGQFSYNEQFF
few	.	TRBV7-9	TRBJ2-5	TGTGCCAGCAGCTTAGCGAGCGGAACCGGGGAGGAGACCCAGTACTTC	CASSLASGTGEETQYF
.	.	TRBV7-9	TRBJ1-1	TGTGCCAGCGTTCGGGGGGGCACTGAAGCTTTCTTT	CASVRGGTEAFF
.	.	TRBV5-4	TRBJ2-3	TGTGCCAGCAGCTTGCCGCAGTCTAGCACAGATACGCAGTATTTT	CASSLPQSSTDTQYF
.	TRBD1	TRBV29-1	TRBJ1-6	TGCAGCGAAATGGACAGGGACCATTCACCCCTCCACTTT	CSEMDRDHSPLHF
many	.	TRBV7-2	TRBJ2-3	TGTGCCAGCAGCCCCACCGTGGGTGCCCCGCGCACAGATACGCAGTATTTT	CASSPTVGAPRTDTQYF
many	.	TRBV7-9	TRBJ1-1	TGTGCCAGTCGGGAGGGTTGGACTGAAGCTTTCTTT	CASREGWTEAFF
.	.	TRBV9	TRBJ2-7	TGTGCCAGCAGCGTAGAGGGTTCAACCTACGAGCAGTACTTC	CASSVEGSTYEQYF
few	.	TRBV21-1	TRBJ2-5	TGTGCCAGGACGATGCGGGCGACGACCCTTCAAGAGACCCAGTACTTC	CARTMRATTLQETQYF
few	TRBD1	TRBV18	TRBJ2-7	TGTGCCAGCTCACCGGGGGCAGGGGGATACGAGCAGTACTTC	CASSPGAGGYEQYF
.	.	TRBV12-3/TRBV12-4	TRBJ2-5	TGTGCCAGCAGTCGACAGCAAGAGACCCAGTACTTC	CASSRQQETQYF
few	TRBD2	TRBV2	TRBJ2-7	TGTGCCAGCAGCAAACTAGCGGGAAGATACGAGCAGTACTTC	CASSKLAGRYEQYF